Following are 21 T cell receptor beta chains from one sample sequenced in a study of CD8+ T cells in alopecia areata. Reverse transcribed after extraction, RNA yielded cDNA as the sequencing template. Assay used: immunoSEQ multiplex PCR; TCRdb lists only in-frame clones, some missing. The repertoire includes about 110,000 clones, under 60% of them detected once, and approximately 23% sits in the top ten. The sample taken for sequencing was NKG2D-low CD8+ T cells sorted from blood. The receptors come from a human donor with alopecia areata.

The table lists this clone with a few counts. In nucleotides, the CDR3 is TGTGCCAGTAGTGCCGGGACCCTTGAACTGTTTTTT. As protein: CASSAGTLELFF. This chain joins TRBV19 and TRBJ1-4, with a weak D call TRBD1 (5 bases). CDR3 length equals 12 residues. In germline, CDR1 is LNHDA, CDR2 SQIVND (reference sequence). Trimming pared 5 bases from V and 12 bases from J, leaving 13 bases between.

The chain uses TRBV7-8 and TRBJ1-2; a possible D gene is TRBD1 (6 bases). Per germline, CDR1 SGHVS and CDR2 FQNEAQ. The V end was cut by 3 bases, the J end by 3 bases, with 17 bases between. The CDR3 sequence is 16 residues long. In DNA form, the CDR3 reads TGTGCCAGCAGCTTTGAACCGCTCTCAGGGGACTATGGCTACACCTTC. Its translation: CASSFEPLSGDYGYTF.

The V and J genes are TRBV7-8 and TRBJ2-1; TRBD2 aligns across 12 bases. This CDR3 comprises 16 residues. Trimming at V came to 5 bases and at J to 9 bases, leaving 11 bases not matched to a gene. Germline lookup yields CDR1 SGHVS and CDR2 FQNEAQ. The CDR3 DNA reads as TGTGCCAGCAGCCTATTACTAGCGGGAGGCAACCTTGAGCAGTTCTTC. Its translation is CASSLLLAGGNLEQFF.

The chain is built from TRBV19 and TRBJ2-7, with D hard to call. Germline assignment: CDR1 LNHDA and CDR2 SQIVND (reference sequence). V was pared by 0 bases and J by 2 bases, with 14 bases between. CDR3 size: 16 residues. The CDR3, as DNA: TGTGCCAGTAGTATAGATTGGGCCGCCGGGCCCTACGAGCAGTACTTC. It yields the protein CASSIDWAAGPYEQYF. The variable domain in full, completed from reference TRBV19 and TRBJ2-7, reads DGGITQSPKYLFRKEGQNVTLSCEQNLNHDAMYWYRQDPGQGLRLIYYSQIVNDFQKGDIAEGYSVSREKKESFPLTVTSAQKNPTAFYLCASSIDWAAGPYEQYFGPGTRLTVT.

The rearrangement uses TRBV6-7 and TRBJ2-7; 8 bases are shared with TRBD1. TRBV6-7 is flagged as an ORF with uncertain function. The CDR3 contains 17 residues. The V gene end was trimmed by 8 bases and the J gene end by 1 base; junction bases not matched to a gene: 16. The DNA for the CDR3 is TGTGCCAGCCTCAGCCCCAACAGGCAGGGGGCTTCCTACGAGCAGTACTTC. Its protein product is CASLSPNRQGASYEQYF.

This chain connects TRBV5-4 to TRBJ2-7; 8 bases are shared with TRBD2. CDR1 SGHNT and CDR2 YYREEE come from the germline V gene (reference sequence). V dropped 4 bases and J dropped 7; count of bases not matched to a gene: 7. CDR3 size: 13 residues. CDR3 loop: CASSPGLAGEQYF. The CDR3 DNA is TGTGCCAGCAGCCCCGGACTAGCAGGGGAGCAGTACTTC.

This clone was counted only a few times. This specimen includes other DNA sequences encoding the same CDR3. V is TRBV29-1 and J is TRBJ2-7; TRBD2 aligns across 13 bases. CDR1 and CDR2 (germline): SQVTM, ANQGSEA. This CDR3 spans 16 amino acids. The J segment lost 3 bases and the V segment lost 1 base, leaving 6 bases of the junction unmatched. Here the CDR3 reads CSVEGLGTSGDYEQYF. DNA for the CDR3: TGCAGCGTTGAAGGGCTAGGGACTAGCGGGGACTACGAGCAGTACTTC.

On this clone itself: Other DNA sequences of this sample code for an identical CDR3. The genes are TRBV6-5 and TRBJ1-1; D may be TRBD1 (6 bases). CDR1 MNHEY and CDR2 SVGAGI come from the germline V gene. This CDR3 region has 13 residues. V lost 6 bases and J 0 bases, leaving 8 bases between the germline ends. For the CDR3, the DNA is TGTGCCAGCAGCCACAGGGTGAACACTGAAGCTTTCTTT. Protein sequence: CASSHRVNTEAFF.

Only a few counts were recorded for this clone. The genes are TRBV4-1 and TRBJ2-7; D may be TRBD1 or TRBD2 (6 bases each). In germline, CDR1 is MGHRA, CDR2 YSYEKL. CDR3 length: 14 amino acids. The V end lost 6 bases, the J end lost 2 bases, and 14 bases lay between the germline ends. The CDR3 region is CASSQKGGPYEQYF. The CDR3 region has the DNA TGCGCCAGCAGTCAGAAAGGGGGGCCCTACGAGCAGTACTTC.

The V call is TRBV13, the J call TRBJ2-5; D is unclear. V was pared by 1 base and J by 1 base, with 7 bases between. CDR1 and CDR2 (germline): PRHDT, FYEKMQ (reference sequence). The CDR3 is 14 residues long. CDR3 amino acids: CASSLVSAQETQYF. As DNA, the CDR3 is TGTGCCAGCAGCTTAGTGTCAGCCCAAGAGACCCAGTACTTC.

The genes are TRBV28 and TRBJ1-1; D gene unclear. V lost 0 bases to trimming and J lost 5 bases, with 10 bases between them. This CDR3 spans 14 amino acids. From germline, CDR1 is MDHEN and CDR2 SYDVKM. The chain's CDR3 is CASSLWAARTEAFF. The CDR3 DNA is TGTGCCAGCAGTTTATGGGCTGCTCGGACTGAAGCTTTCTTT.

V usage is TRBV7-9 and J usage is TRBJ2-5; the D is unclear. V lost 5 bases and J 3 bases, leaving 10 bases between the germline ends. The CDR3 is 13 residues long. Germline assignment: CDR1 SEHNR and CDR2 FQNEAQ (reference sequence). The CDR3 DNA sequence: TGTGCCAGCAGCCCAGAGAGGAAAGAGACCCAGTACTTC. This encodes CASSPERKETQYF.

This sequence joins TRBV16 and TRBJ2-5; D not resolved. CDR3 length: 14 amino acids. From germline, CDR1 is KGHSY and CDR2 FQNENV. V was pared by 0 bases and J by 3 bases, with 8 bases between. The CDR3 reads CASSQSSAEETQYF. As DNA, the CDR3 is TGTGCCAGCAGCCAATCTTCGGCAGAAGAGACCCAGTACTTC.

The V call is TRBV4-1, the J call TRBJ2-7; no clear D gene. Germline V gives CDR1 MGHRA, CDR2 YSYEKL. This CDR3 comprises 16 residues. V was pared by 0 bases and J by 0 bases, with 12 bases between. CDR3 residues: CASSQDLATSSYEQYF. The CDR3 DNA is TGCGCCAGCAGCCAAGATCTGGCCACCAGCTCCTACGAGCAGTACTTC.

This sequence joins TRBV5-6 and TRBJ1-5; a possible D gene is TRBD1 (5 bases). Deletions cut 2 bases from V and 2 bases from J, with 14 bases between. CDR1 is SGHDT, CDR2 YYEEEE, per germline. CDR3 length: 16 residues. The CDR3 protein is CASSFTGANRNQPQHF. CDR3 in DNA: TGTGCCAGCAGCTTCACTGGGGCTAATCGCAATCAGCCCCAGCATTTT.

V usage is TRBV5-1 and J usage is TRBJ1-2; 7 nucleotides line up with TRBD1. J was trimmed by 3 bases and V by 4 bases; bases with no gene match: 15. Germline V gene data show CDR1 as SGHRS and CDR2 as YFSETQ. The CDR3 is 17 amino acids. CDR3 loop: CASSGHIRDRGDYGYTF. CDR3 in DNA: TGCGCCAGCAGCGGTCATATCCGGGACAGAGGAGACTATGGCTACACCTTC.

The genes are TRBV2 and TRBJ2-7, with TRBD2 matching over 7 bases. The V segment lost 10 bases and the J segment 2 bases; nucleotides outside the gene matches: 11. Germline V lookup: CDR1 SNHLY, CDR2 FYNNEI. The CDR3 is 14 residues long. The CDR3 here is CANNLRAGTYEQYF. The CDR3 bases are TGTGCCAACAACCTTAGAGCGGGGACCTACGAGCAGTACTTC.

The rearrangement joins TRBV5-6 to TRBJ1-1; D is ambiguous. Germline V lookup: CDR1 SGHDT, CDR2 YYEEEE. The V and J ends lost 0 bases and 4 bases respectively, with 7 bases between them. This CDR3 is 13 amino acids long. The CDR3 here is CASSLGMTTEAFF. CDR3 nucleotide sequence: TGTGCCAGCAGCTTGGGGATGACCACTGAAGCTTTCTTT.

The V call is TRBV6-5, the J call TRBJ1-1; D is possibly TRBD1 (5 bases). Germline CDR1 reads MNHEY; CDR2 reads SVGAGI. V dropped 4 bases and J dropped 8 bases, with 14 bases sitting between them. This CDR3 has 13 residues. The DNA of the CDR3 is TGTGCCAGCAGTTCCGTCGCAGGGATGGAAGCTTTCTTT. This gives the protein CASSSVAGMEAFF.

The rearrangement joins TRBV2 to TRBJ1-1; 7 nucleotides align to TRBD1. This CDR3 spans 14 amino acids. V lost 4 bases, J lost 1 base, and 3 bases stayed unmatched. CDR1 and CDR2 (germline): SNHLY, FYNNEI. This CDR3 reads CASSVDRANTEAFF. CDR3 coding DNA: TGTGCCAGCAGTGTTGACAGGGCGAACACTGAAGCTTTCTTT.

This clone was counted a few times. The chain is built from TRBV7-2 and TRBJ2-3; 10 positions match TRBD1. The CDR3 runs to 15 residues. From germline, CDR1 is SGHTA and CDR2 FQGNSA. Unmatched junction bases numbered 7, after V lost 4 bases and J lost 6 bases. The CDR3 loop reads CASSSTGGEGDTQYF. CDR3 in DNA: TGTGCCAGCAGCTCGACAGGGGGCGAAGGTGATACGCAGTATTTT.